This is a list of T cell receptor beta chains from one sample in a study of OX40 agonist ivuxolimab in advanced cancers. Profiling relied on immunoSEQ multiplex PCR, and the TCRdb table lists in-frame clones only, not all of them. Among about 80,000 clones listed, around nine tenths were seen once. The sequences come from CD4+ or CD8+ T cells sorted from blood, collected in a trial of the OX40 agonist ivuxolimab. The receptors here all came from an adult with an advanced solid tumor such as melanoma, head and neck, liver or kidney cancer. The CDR3 runs from the conserved cysteine through the conserved F or W. Fields, in order: J gene, clone size, V gene, CDR3 length, D gene, CDR3 DNA, CDR3 protein. The D gene is left open where the match is weak. For some rows the clone size is stated as once, few or many, or as a class when expanded; others skip it.

TRBJ2-6	NA	TRBV30	15	NA	TGTGCCTGGCACAGGCCGGGCTCTGGGGCCAACGTCCTGACTTTC	CAWHRPGSGANVLTF
TRBJ2-7	NA	TRBV18	13	NA	TGTGCCAGCTCACCACGACAGTCCTACGAGCAGTACTTC	CASSPRQSYEQYF
TRBJ1-2	NA	TRBV6-6	14	NA	TGTGCCAGCAGTGCGACAGAAACTAACTATGGCTACACCTTC	CASSATETNYGYTF
TRBJ1-2	NA	TRBV7-9	15	NA	TGTGCCAGCAGCTACTCCGGGACGGCCTCAGATGGCTACACCTTC	CASSYSGTASDGYTF
TRBJ1-1	NA	TRBV11-2	16	NA	TGTGCCAGCAGCTTAGATTGGGGGAACAGGGAAACTGAAGCTTTCTTT	CASSLDWGNRETEAFF
TRBJ1-2	NA	TRBV28	16	TRBD1	TGTGCCAGCAGCCCCGCCGGGACAGGGAGGTTCTCGGGCTACACCTTC	CASSPAGTGRFSGYTF
TRBJ2-7	few	TRBV6-1	18	TRBD2	TGTGCCAGCAGTGAACGGGGGGGGTCGGGACTAGGGCCCTACGAGCAGTACTTC	CASSERGGSGLGPYEQYF
TRBJ1-1	once	TRBV5-1	14	TRBD1	TGCGCCAGCAGCTTGGCAGGGGGCGTCACTGAAGCTTTCTTT	CASSLAGGVTEAFF
TRBJ2-2	NA	TRBV9	18	TRBD2	TGTGCCAGCAGCGGAGGGACTAGCGGGGGGGCCTTCGGCGGGGAGCTGTTTTTT	CASSGGTSGGAFGGELFF
TRBJ2-5	NA	TRBV19	14	NA	TGTGCCAGTAGTAGCGACAGTATCCAAGAGACCCAGTACTTC	CASSSDSIQETQYF
TRBJ1-2	medium-sized	TRBV20-1	10	NA	TGCAGTGCTCGCGGGGATGGCTACACCTTC	CSARGDGYTF
TRBJ2-2	NA	TRBV5-8	16	TRBD1	TGTGCCAGCAGCTTGGGACAGGGGGTTGGCACCGGGGAGCTGTTTTTT	CASSLGQGVGTGELFF
TRBJ2-7	NA	TRBV6-6	13	NA	TGTGCCAGCAGTTACCGGGAAACCTACGAGCAGTACTTC	CASSYRETYEQYF
TRBJ2-6	once	TRBV6-5	14	NA	TGTGCCAGCAGGACAGATTCTGGGGCCAACGTCCTGACTTTC	CASRTDSGANVLTF
TRBJ1-1	few	TRBV6-5	13	TRBD1	TGTGCCAGCAGTATAGGGGGCTATACTGAAGCTTTCTTT	CASSIGGYTEAFF
TRBJ2-3	once	TRBV7-2	15	NA	TGTGCCAGCAGCCTCTTTGGCGGGGGCACAGATACGCAGTATTTT	CASSLFGGGTDTQYF
TRBJ1-5	NA	TRBV5-1	15	NA	TGCGCCAGCAGCTTGGCCGGGGGAAGCAATCAGCCCCAGCATTTT	CASSLAGGSNQPQHF
TRBJ1-1	NA	TRBV27	13	NA	TGTGCCAGCAGTTCTCACGGGAGACGGGAAGCTTTCTTT	CASSSHGRREAFF
TRBJ2-5	NA	TRBV28	14	NA	TGTGCCAGCCGGACGGGCGGCACCCAAGAGACCCAGTACTTC	CASRTGGTQETQYF